The source of this T cell receptor (beta chain) is a study of T cells in localized non-small cell lung cancer. Profiling relied on immunoSEQ multiplex PCR, and the TCRdb table lists in-frame clones only, not all of them. The table has around 130,000 clones, 89% seen once. This clone was observed a handful of times. Its antigen is as yet unknown. General study points: Uninvolved neighboring lung showed the greatest T cell clonality, exceeding tumor. Heterogeneity is still possible, as just one tumor region was sequenced. Appearing in adjacent lung were a median about 60 of the top 100 tumor clones.

CDR1 and CDR2 (germline): KGHSH, LQKENI. Trimming stripped 2 bases from V and 6 bases from J, with 7 bases between. This CDR3 comprises 12 residues. The specimen was peripheral blood, collected before any cancer treatment. V and J are TRBV18 and TRBJ1-1; D uncertain. This receptor was obtained from a female donor over 55 with stage I lung adenocarcinoma. The CDR3 here is CASSPGFPEAFF. The CDR3 coding sequence is TGTGCCAGCTCACCAGGGTTCCCTGAAGCTTTCTTT.